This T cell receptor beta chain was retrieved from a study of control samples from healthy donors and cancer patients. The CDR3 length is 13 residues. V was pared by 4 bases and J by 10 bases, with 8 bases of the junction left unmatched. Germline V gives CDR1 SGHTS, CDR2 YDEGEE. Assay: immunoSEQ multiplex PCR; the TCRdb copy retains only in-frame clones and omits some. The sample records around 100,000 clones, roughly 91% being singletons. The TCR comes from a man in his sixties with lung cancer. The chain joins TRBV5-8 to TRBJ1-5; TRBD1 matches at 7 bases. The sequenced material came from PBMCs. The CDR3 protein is CASSLRTGPPQHF. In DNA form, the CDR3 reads TGTGCCAGCAGCCTAAGGACAGGTCCACCCCAGCATTTT.